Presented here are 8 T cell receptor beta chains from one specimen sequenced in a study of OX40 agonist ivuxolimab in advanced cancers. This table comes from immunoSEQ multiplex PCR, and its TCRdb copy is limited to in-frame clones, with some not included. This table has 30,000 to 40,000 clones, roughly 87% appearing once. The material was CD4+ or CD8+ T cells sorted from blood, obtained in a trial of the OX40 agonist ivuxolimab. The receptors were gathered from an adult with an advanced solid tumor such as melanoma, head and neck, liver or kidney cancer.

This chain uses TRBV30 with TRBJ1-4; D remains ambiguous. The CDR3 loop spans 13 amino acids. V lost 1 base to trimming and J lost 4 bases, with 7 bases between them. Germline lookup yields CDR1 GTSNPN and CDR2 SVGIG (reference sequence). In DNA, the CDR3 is TGTGCCTGGAGTGCGGATAATAATGAAAAACTGTTTTTT. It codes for CAWSADNNEKLFF.

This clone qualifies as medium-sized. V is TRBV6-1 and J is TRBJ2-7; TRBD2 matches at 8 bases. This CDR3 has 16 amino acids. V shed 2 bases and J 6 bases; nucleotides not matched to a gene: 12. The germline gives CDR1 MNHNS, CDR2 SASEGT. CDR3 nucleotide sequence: TGTGCCAGCAGTGAACCCCCTGGGAGCGGGGGTACCGAGCAGTACTTC. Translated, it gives CASSEPPGSGGTEQYF.

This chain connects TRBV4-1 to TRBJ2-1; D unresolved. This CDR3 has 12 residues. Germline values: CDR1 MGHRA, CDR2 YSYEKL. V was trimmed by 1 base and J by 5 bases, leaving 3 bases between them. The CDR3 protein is CASSQADNEQFF. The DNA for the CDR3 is TGCGCCAGCAGCCAAGCTGACAATGAGCAGTTCTTC.

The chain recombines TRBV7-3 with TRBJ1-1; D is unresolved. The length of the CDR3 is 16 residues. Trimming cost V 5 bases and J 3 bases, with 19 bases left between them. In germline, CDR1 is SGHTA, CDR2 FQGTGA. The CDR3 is CASSILRTGKDTEAFF. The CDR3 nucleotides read TGTGCCAGCAGCATCCTTCGGACCGGAAAGGACACTGAAGCTTTCTTT. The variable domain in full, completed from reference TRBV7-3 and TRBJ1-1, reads GAGVSQTPSNKVTEKGKYVELRCDPISGHTALYWYRQSLGQGPEFLIYFQGTGAADDSGLPNDRFFAVRPEGSVSTLKIQRTERGDSAVYLCASSILRTGKDTEAFFGQGTRLTVV.

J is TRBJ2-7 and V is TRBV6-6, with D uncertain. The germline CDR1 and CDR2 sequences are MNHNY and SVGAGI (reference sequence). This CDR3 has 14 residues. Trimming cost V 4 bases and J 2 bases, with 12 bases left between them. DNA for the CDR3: TGTGCCAGCAGTTCCAGGTTGATACCCTACGAGCAGTACTTC. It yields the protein CASSSRLIPYEQYF.

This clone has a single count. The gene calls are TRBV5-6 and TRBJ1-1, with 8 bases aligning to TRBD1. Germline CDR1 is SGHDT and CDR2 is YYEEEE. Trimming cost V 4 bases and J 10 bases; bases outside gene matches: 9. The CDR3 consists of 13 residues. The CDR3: CASSPGQGEGAFF. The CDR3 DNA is TGTGCCAGCAGCCCAGGACAGGGTGAGGGAGCTTTCTTT.

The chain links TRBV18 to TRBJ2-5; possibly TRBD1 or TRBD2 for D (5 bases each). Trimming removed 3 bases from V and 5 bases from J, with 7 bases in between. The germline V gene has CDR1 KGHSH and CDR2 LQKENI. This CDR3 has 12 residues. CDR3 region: CASSPEGETQYF. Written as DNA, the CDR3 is TGTGCCAGCTCACCTGAGGGGGAGACCCAGTACTTC.

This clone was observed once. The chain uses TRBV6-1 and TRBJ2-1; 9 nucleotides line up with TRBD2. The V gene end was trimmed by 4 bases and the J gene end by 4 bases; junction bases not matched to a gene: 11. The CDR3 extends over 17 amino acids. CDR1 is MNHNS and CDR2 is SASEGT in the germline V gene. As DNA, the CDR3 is TGTGCCAGCAGTGTGGTTAGCGGGGGAGGAGATTACAATGAGCAGTTCTTC. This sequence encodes CASSVVSGGGDYNEQFF.